These T cell receptor beta chains were read from a single sample in a study of T cells in Graves' hyperthyroidism and ophthalmopathy. TCRdb reprocessed the multiplex PCR reads with MiXCR, giving one entry per CDR3 protein. The repertoire includes some 770,000 distinct CDR3 sequences, about a sixth of them detected once, and around 7.7% sits in the top ten. Sequences were obtained from blood. Receptors were obtained from a man between 18 and 35 years old with Graves' hyperthyroidism. The CDR3 runs from the conserved cysteine through the conserved F or W. Fields, in order: V gene, clone size, CDR3 length, D gene, J gene, CDR3 protein, CDR3 DNA. D genes are given only for firm matches. Size tells how often a clone was seen (once, few, many) or the class of an expanded clone, and some rows leave it out.

V gene: TRBV11-2; clone size: many; CDR3 length: 13; D gene: NA; J gene: TRBJ2-4; CDR3 protein: CASNINQRDIQYF; CDR3 DNA: TGTGCCAGCAACATTAACCAGCGAGACATTCAGTACTTC
V gene: TRBV9; clone size: NA; CDR3 length: 16; D gene: NA; J gene: TRBJ2-3; CDR3 protein: CASSDDLSSSTDTQYF; CDR3 DNA: TGTGCCAGCAGCGACGACTTAAGCAGTAGCACAGATACGCAGTATTTT
V gene: TRBV7-9; clone size: few; CDR3 length: 16; D gene: NA; J gene: TRBJ2-5; CDR3 protein: CASSSLFGGAQETQYF; CDR3 DNA: TGTGCCAGCAGCTCCCTATTTGGCGGAGCACAAGAGACCCAGTACTTC
V gene: TRBV28; clone size: many; CDR3 length: 15; D gene: NA; J gene: TRBJ2-2; CDR3 protein: CASNFYRGLSGELFF; CDR3 DNA: TGTGCCAGCAATTTCTATAGGGGTTTGAGCGGGGAGCTGTTTTTT
V gene: TRBV3-1; clone size: NA; CDR3 length: 16; D gene: NA; J gene: TRBJ2-1; CDR3 protein: CASSHRRWASYNEQFF; CDR3 DNA: TGTGCCAGCAGCCACCGGAGGTGGGCGTCCTACAATGAGCAGTTCTTC
V gene: TRBV11-1; clone size: many; CDR3 length: 16; D gene: NA; J gene: TRBJ1-4; CDR3 protein: CASSLGQPATNEKLFF; CDR3 DNA: TGTGCCAGCAGCCTAGGACAGCCTGCAACTAATGAAAAACTGTTTTTT
V gene: TRBV28; clone size: many; CDR3 length: 14; D gene: NA; J gene: TRBJ2-7; CDR3 protein: CASSPTGLVYEQYF; CDR3 DNA: TGTGCCAGCAGTCCGACGGGACTCGTATACGAGCAGTACTTC
V gene: TRBV7-9; clone size: NA; CDR3 length: 13; D gene: NA; J gene: TRBJ1-2; CDR3 protein: CASSLVQFYGYTF; CDR3 DNA: TGTGCCAGCAGCTTAGTCCAGTTCTATGGCTACACCTTC
V gene: TRBV3-1; clone size: many; CDR3 length: 12; D gene: NA; J gene: TRBJ1-1; CDR3 protein: CASSRTGTEAFF; CDR3 DNA: TGTGCCAGCAGCCGGACGGGCACTGAAGCTTTCTTT
V gene: TRBV20-1; clone size: NA; CDR3 length: 16; D gene: TRBD2; J gene: TRBJ2-5; CDR3 protein: CSASPRLAGFQETQYF; CDR3 DNA: TGCAGTGCTAGTCCCCGACTAGCGGGGTTCCAAGAGACCCAGTACTTC
V gene: TRBV5-1; clone size: few; CDR3 length: 13; D gene: TRBD1; J gene: TRBJ1-2; CDR3 protein: CASSVGQGQDYTF; CDR3 DNA: TGCGCCAGCAGCGTGGGACAGGGTCAAGACTACACCTTC
V gene: TRBV11-3; clone size: many; CDR3 length: 13; D gene: NA; J gene: TRBJ1-1; CDR3 protein: CASSLGGFTEAFF; CDR3 DNA: TGTGCCAGCAGCTTAGGAGGTTTCACTGAAGCTTTCTTT
V gene: TRBV5-5; clone size: few; CDR3 length: 16; D gene: TRBD2; J gene: TRBJ2-7; CDR3 protein: CASSPARLAGVHEQYF; CDR3 DNA: TGTGCCAGCAGCCCCGCCCGACTAGCGGGAGTCCACGAGCAGTACTTC
V gene: TRBV20-1; clone size: few; CDR3 length: 13; D gene: NA; J gene: TRBJ2-3; CDR3 protein: CSARDLAVDTQYF; CDR3 DNA: TGCAGTGCTAGAGATCTAGCAGTAGATACGCAGTATTTT
V gene: TRBV20-1; clone size: NA; CDR3 length: 13; D gene: TRBD1; J gene: TRBJ1-2; CDR3 protein: CSAPKTGASSYTF; CDR3 DNA: TGCAGTGCACCGAAGACAGGGGCCTCATCCTACACCTTC
V gene: TRBV5-1; clone size: many; CDR3 length: 14; D gene: NA; J gene: TRBJ1-2; CDR3 protein: CASSSGTGNYGYTF; CDR3 DNA: TGCGCCAGCAGCTCCGGAACAGGGAACTATGGCTACACCTTC
V gene: TRBV7-9; clone size: few; CDR3 length: 15; D gene: NA; J gene: TRBJ1-2; CDR3 protein: CASSLGDGKSAGYTF; CDR3 DNA: TGTGCCAGCAGCTTAGGAGATGGGAAATCGGCTGGCTACACCTTC
V gene: TRBV28; clone size: many; CDR3 length: 13; D gene: TRBD1; J gene: TRBJ1-2; CDR3 protein: CASSFRGTGGYTF; CDR3 DNA: TGTGCCAGCAGTTTCCGAGGGACAGGGGGCTACACCTTC
V gene: TRBV5-4; clone size: NA; CDR3 length: 17; D gene: TRBD2; J gene: TRBJ2-3; CDR3 protein: CASSPRLAGGFSDTQYF; CDR3 DNA: TGTGCCAGCAGCCCCCGACTAGCGGGAGGTTTCTCAGATACGCAGTATTTT
V gene: TRBV6-4; clone size: NA; CDR3 length: 14; D gene: NA; J gene: TRBJ2-1; CDR3 protein: CASSREKQRNEQFF; CDR3 DNA: TGTGCCAGCAGCCGGGAGAAGCAGCGTAATGAGCAGTTCTTC
V gene: TRBV20-1; clone size: many; CDR3 length: 11; D gene: NA; J gene: TRBJ2-5; CDR3 protein: CSARGEETQYF; CDR3 DNA: TGCAGTGCTAGAGGGGAAGAGACCCAGTACTTC
V gene: TRBV30; clone size: NA; CDR3 length: 13; D gene: NA; J gene: TRBJ2-1; CDR3 protein: CAWSVPGYYEQFF; CDR3 DNA: TGTGCCTGGAGTGTACCCGGATACTATGAGCAGTTCTTC
V gene: TRBV27; clone size: NA; CDR3 length: 14; D gene: TRBD2; J gene: TRBJ2-1; CDR3 protein: CASSLSGRVNEQFF; CDR3 DNA: TGTGCCAGCAGTTTAAGCGGGAGGGTTAATGAGCAGTTCTTC
V gene: TRBV28; clone size: NA; CDR3 length: 14; D gene: NA; J gene: TRBJ1-5; CDR3 protein: CASSPATRSQPQHF; CDR3 DNA: TGTGCCAGCAGTCCCGCCACCCGGAGTCAGCCCCAGCATTTT
V gene: TRBV28; clone size: NA; CDR3 length: 12; D gene: NA; J gene: TRBJ2-7; CDR3 protein: CASAFRSYEQYF; CDR3 DNA: TGTGCCAGCGCTTTCCGCTCCTACGAGCAGTACTTC
V gene: TRBV15; clone size: NA; CDR3 length: 15; D gene: TRBD2; J gene: TRBJ2-1; CDR3 protein: CATSPGLAIYNEQFF; CDR3 DNA: TGTGCCACCAGCCCGGGACTAGCGATCTACAATGAGCAGTTCTTC
V gene: TRBV5-1; clone size: many; CDR3 length: 14; D gene: TRBD1; J gene: TRBJ2-3; CDR3 protein: CASSSTGGADTQYF; CDR3 DNA: TGCGCCAGCAGCTCGACAGGGGGGGCAGATACGCAGTATTTT
V gene: TRBV7-8; clone size: NA; CDR3 length: 17; D gene: NA; J gene: TRBJ1-6; CDR3 protein: CASSLGQASSYNSPLHF; CDR3 DNA: TGTGCCAGCAGCTTAGGTCAGGCGAGCTCCTATAATTCACCCCTCCACTTT
V gene: TRBV9; clone size: NA; CDR3 length: 17; D gene: NA; J gene: TRBJ2-3; CDR3 protein: CASSEDTRGGLEDTQYF; CDR3 DNA: TGTGCCAGCAGCGAGGATACTAGGGGCGGCTTGGAAGATACGCAGTATTTT
V gene: TRBV11-2; clone size: many; CDR3 length: 14; D gene: NA; J gene: TRBJ2-1; CDR3 protein: CASSRQGSQYEQFF; CDR3 DNA: TGTGCCAGCAGTCGGCAGGGGTCCCAATATGAGCAGTTCTTC
V gene: TRBV7-3; clone size: few; CDR3 length: 15; D gene: NA; J gene: TRBJ1-1; CDR3 protein: CASSLRRVVNTEAFF; CDR3 DNA: TGTGCCAGCAGCTTACGAAGGGTTGTGAACACTGAAGCTTTCTTT
V gene: TRBV5-6; clone size: many; CDR3 length: 16; D gene: NA; J gene: TRBJ2-2; CDR3 protein: CASSLGLLIGTGELFF; CDR3 DNA: TGTGCCAGCAGCTTGGGGCTATTAATCGGTACCGGGGAGCTGTTTTTT
V gene: TRBV6-9; clone size: once; CDR3 length: 14; D gene: NA; J gene: TRBJ2-7; CDR3 protein: CASSYYASSYEQYF; CDR3 DNA: TGTGCCAGCAGTTACTACGCTAGCTCCTACGAGCAGTACTTC
V gene: TRBV29-1; clone size: few; CDR3 length: 15; D gene: TRBD2; J gene: TRBJ2-2; CDR3 protein: CSVASGQGGTGELFF; CDR3 DNA: TGCAGCGTGGCTAGCGGCCAAGGCGGGACCGGGGAGCTGTTTTTT
V gene: TRBV18; clone size: many; CDR3 length: 12; D gene: NA; J gene: TRBJ1-5; CDR3 protein: CASSDGDQPQHF; CDR3 DNA: TGTGCCAGCTCGGACGGGGATCAGCCCCAGCATTTT
V gene: TRBV20-1; clone size: many; CDR3 length: 11; D gene: NA; J gene: TRBJ2-7; CDR3 protein: CSARQFYEQYF; CDR3 DNA: TGCAGTGCTAGACAGTTCTACGAGCAGTACTTC
V gene: TRBV12-3/TRBV12-4; clone size: NA; CDR3 length: 14; D gene: NA; J gene: TRBJ2-4; CDR3 protein: CASSLPPLENIQYF; CDR3 DNA: TGTGCCAGCAGTCTCCCCCCTCTTGAAAACATTCAGTACTTC
V gene: TRBV12-3/TRBV12-4; clone size: many; CDR3 length: 14; D gene: NA; J gene: TRBJ2-7; CDR3 protein: CASSLGGSSYEQYF; CDR3 DNA: TGTGCCAGCAGTTTAGGGGGAAGCTCCTACGAGCAGTACTTC
V gene: TRBV9; clone size: NA; CDR3 length: 13; D gene: NA; J gene: TRBJ2-5; CDR3 protein: CASNTDSQETQYF; CDR3 DNA: TGTGCCAGCAACACCGACAGCCAAGAGACCCAGTACTTC
V gene: TRBV15; clone size: NA; CDR3 length: 14; D gene: NA; J gene: TRBJ1-2; CDR3 protein: CATSRDIGSYGYTF; CDR3 DNA: TGTGCCACCAGCAGAGATATCGGGAGCTATGGCTACACCTTC
V gene: TRBV10-2; clone size: many; CDR3 length: 17; D gene: NA; J gene: TRBJ2-5; CDR3 protein: CASSADAGHPPGETQYF; CDR3 DNA: TGCGCCAGCAGTGCGGACGCCGGACATCCCCCGGGTGAGACCCAGTACTTC
V gene: TRBV7-9; clone size: many; CDR3 length: 14; D gene: NA; J gene: TRBJ2-7; CDR3 protein: CASSSPEGGNEQYF; CDR3 DNA: TGTGCCAGCAGCTCCCCGGAGGGGGGTAACGAGCAGTACTTC
V gene: TRBV5-1; clone size: NA; CDR3 length: 13; D gene: NA; J gene: TRBJ1-1; CDR3 protein: CASKVSMNTEAFF; CDR3 DNA: TGCGCCAGCAAGGTTTCCATGAACACTGAAGCTTTCTTT
V gene: TRBV14; clone size: many; CDR3 length: 15; D gene: TRBD2; J gene: TRBJ2-7; CDR3 protein: CASSQLGTRSSEQYF; CDR3 DNA: TGTGCCAGCAGCCAACTGGGGACTAGAAGTTCCGAGCAGTACTTC
V gene: TRBV5-8; clone size: NA; CDR3 length: 14; D gene: NA; J gene: TRBJ2-7; CDR3 protein: CASSLDWTDYEQYF; CDR3 DNA: TGTGCCAGCAGCCTTGACTGGACAGACTACGAGCAGTACTTC
V gene: TRBV9; clone size: NA; CDR3 length: 17; D gene: NA; J gene: TRBJ2-7; CDR3 protein: CASSVGARGPSSYEQYF; CDR3 DNA: TGTGCCAGCAGCGTAGGAGCAAGGGGCCCTAGCTCCTACGAGCAGTACTTC
V gene: TRBV7-9; clone size: many; CDR3 length: 18; D gene: NA; J gene: TRBJ2-4; CDR3 protein: CASSMDRPGRLAKNIQYF; CDR3 DNA: TGTGCCAGCAGCATGGACCGCCCGGGGAGGCTAGCCAAAAACATTCAGTACTTC
V gene: TRBV6-2/TRBV6-3; clone size: few; CDR3 length: 12; D gene: TRBD1; J gene: TRBJ1-2; CDR3 protein: CASATGVSGYTF; CDR3 DNA: TGTGCCAGCGCAACAGGGGTTAGTGGCTACACCTTC
V gene: TRBV19; clone size: NA; CDR3 length: 14; D gene: NA; J gene: TRBJ1-2; CDR3 protein: CASTYGDSRYGYTF; CDR3 DNA: TGTGCCAGTACCTACGGAGACAGTAGGTATGGCTACACCTTC
V gene: TRBV2; clone size: few; CDR3 length: 15; D gene: NA; J gene: TRBJ2-1; CDR3 protein: CASSSSGDIYNEQFF; CDR3 DNA: TGTGCCAGCAGTTCGTCGGGGGATATTTACAATGAGCAGTTCTTC
V gene: TRBV28; clone size: many; CDR3 length: 15; D gene: NA; J gene: TRBJ2-3; CDR3 protein: CATNKDSLLTDTQYF; CDR3 DNA: TGTGCCACCAATAAGGACTCCCTACTCACAGATACGCAGTATTTT
V gene: TRBV7-6; clone size: many; CDR3 length: 12; D gene: TRBD1; J gene: TRBJ1-1; CDR3 protein: CASSLPGQAAFF; CDR3 DNA: TGTGCCAGCAGCTTACCCGGACAGGCGGCTTTCTTT
V gene: TRBV30; clone size: many; CDR3 length: 11; D gene: TRBD2; J gene: TRBJ2-7; CDR3 protein: CAWGRGLEQYF; CDR3 DNA: TGTGCCTGGGGGAGGGGTCTCGAGCAGTACTTC
V gene: TRBV19; clone size: NA; CDR3 length: 13; D gene: NA; J gene: TRBJ2-2; CDR3 protein: CASSTAATGELFF; CDR3 DNA: TGTGCCAGTAGTACCGCGGCCACCGGGGAGCTGTTTTTT